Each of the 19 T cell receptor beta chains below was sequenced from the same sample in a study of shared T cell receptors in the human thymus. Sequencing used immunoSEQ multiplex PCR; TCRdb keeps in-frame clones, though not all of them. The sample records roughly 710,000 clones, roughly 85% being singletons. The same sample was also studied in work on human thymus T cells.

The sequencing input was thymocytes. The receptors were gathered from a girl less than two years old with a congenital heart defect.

The CDR3 reads CATSLRVHNQPQHF. For the CDR3, the DNA is TGTGCCACCTCGTTGAGGGTCCACAATCAGCCCCAGCATTTT. The chain has TRBV10-3 and TRBJ1-5; no clear D gene. In germline, CDR1 is ENHRY, CDR2 SYGVKD. The V end was cut by 10 bases, the J end by 3 bases, with 16 bases between. CDR3 length: 14 amino acids.

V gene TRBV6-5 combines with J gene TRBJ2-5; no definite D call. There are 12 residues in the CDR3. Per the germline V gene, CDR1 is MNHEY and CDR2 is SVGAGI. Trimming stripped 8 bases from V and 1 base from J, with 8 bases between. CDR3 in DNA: TGTGCCAGCGCTGTGGCCCAAGAGACCCAGTACTTC. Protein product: CASAVAQETQYF.

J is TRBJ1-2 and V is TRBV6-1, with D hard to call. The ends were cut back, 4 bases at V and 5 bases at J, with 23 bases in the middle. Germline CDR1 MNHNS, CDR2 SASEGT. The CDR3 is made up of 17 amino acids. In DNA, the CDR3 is TGTGCCAGCAGTGTGGCCCCCGAGATGTGGGCGGGTTATGGCTACACCTTC. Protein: CASSVAPEMWAGYGYTF.

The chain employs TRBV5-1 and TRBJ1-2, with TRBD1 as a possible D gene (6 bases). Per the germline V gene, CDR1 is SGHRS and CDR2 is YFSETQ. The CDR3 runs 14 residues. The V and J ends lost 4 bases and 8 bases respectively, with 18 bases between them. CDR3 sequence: CASSEPGEAGGYTF. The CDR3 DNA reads TGCGCCAGCAGCGAACCAGGGGAAGCGGGGGGCTACACCTTC. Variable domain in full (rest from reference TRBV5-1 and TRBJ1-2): KAGVTQTPRYLIKTRGQQVTLSCSPISGHRSVSWYQQTPGQGLQFLFEYFSETQRNKGNFPGRFSGRQFSNSRSEMNVSTLELGDSALYLCASSEPGEAGGYTFGSGTRLTVV.

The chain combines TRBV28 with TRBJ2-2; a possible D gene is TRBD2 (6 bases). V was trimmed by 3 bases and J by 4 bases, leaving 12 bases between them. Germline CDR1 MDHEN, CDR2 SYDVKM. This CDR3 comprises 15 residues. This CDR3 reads CASSLVGGATGELFF. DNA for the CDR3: TGTGCCAGCAGTTTGGTAGGCGGGGCCACCGGGGAGCTGTTTTTT. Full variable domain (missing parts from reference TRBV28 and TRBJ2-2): DVKVTQSSRYLVKRTGEKVFLECVQDMDHENMFWYRQDPGLGLRLIYFSYDVKMKEKGDIPEGYSVSREKKERFSLILESASTNQTSMYLCASSLVGGATGELFFGEGSRLTVL.

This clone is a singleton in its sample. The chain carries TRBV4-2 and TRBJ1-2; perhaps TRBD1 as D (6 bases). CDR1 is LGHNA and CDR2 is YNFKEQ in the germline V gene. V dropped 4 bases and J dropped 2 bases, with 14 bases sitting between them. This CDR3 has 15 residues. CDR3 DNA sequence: TGTGCCAGCAGCCCCGACGGGACATCCAACTATGGCTACACCTTC. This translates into CASSPDGTSNYGYTF.

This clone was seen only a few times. The CDR3 here is CASGGTYEQYF. As DNA, the CDR3 is TGTGCCAGCGGGGGGACCTACGAGCAGTACTTC. The V and J genes are TRBV2 and TRBJ2-7; D possibly corresponds to TRBD2 (6 bases). Between the trimmed V and J ends, which lost 8 bases and 2 bases, there was a span of 7 bases. Germline V gene data show CDR1 as SNHLY and CDR2 as FYNNEI. This CDR3 spans 11 amino acids.

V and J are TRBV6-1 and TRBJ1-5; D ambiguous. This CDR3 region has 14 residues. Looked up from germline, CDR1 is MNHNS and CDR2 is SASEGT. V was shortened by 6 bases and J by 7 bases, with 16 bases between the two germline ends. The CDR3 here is CASRIYFDGQPQHF. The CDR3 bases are TGTGCCAGCAGAATTTACTTCGACGGGCAGCCCCAGCATTTT.

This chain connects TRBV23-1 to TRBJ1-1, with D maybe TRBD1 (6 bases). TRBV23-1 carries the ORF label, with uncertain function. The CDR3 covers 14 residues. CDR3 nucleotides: TGCGCGGCCCCGGGGGGCAGACCGAACACTGAAGCTTTCTTT. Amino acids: CAAPGGRPNTEAFF.

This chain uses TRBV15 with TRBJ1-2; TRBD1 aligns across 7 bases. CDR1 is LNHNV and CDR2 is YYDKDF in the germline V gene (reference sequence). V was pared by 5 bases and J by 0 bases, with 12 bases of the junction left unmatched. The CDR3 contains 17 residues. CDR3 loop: CATSGLYGQATNYGYTF. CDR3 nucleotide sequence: TGTGCCACCAGCGGACTGTACGGACAGGCCACTAACTATGGCTACACCTTC.

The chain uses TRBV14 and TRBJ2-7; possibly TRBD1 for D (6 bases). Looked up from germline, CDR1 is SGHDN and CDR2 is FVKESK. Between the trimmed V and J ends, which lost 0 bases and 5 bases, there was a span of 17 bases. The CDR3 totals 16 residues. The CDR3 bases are TGTGCCAGCAGCCAAGATGGAGAGGGGGATCTGGACGAGCAGTACTTC. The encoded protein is CASSQDGEGDLDEQYF. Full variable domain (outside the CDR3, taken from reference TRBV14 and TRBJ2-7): EAGVTQFPSHSVIEKGQTVTLRCDPISGHDNLYWYRRVMGKEIKFLLHFVKESKQDESGMPNNRFLAERTGGTYSTLKVQPAELEDSGVYFCASSQDGEGDLDEQYFGPGTRLTVT.

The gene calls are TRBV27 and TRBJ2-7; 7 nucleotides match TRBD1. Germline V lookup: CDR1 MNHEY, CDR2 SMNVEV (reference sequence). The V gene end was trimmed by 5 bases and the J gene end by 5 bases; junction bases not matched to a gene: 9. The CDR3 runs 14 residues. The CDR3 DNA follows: TGTGCCAGCAGTGACGAGGGGGCGCTTGACGAGCAGTACTTC. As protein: CASSDEGALDEQYF.

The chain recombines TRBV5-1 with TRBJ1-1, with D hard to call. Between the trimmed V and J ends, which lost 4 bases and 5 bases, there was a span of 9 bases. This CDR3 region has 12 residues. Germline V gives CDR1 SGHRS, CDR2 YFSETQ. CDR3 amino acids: CASSPGETEAFF. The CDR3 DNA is TGCGCCAGCAGCCCTGGGGAGACTGAAGCTTTCTTT.

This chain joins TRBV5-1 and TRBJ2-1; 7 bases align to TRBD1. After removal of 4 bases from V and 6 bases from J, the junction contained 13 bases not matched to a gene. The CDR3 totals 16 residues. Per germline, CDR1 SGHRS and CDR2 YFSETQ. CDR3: CASSPVGTALLNEQFF. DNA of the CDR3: TGCGCCAGCAGCCCGGTCGGGACAGCTTTACTCAATGAGCAGTTCTTC.

This chain's CDR3 is CSVEIRARAAYEQYF. DNA for the CDR3: TGCAGCGTTGAGATTAGGGCCAGGGCCGCCTACGAGCAGTACTTC. V gene TRBV29-1 combines with J gene TRBJ2-7; weak D call: TRBD1 (5 bases). V lost 3 bases to trimming and J lost 2 bases, with 17 bases between them. The germline CDR1 and CDR2 sequences are SQVTM and ANQGSEA. The CDR3 sequence is 15 residues long.

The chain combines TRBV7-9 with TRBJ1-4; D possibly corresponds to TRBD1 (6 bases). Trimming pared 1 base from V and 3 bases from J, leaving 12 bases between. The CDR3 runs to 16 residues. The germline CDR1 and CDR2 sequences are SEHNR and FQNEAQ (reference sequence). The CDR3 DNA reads TGTGCCAGCAGCTTAGACTGGGGGCAAGCTAATGAAAAACTGTTTTTT. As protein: CASSLDWGQANEKLFF.

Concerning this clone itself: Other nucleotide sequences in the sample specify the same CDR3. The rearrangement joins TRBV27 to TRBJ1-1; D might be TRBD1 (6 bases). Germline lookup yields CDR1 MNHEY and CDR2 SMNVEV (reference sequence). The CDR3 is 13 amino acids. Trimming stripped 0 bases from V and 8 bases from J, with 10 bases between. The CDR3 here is CASSLSAGAEAFF. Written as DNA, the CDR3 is TGTGCCAGCAGTTTATCGGCAGGGGCAGAAGCTTTCTTT.

The CDR3 region is CASSIERGWVYSNQPQHF. CDR3 DNA sequence: TGTGCCAGTAGTATAGAGAGGGGGTGGGTTTATAGCAATCAGCCCCAGCATTTT. The chain carries TRBV19 and TRBJ1-5, with a tentative D call TRBD1 (6 bases). This CDR3 spans 18 amino acids. Germline V gene lookup returns CDR1 LNHDA and CDR2 SQIVND (reference sequence). V lost 0 bases, J lost 0 bases, and 15 bases lay in between. The whole variable domain, filled in from reference TRBV19 and TRBJ1-5, reads DGGITQSPKYLFRKEGQNVTLSCEQNLNHDAMYWYRQDPGQGLRLIYYSQIVNDFQKGDIAEGYSVSREKKESFPLTVTSAQKNPTAFYLCASSIERGWVYSNQPQHFGDGTRLSIL.

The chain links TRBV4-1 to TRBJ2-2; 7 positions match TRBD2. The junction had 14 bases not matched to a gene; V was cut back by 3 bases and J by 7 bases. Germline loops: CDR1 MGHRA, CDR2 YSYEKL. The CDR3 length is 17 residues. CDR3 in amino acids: CASSHKPSGDGGGELFF. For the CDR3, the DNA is TGCGCCAGCAGCCATAAACCGAGCGGGGACGGAGGCGGGGAGCTGTTTTTT.